This record looks at one T cell receptor beta chain sequence and its context. No antigen is known for it. The sample holds no much larger clone one base away, and base qualities are not on file. This sample is part of a study of T cell responses to AZD1222 COVID-19 vaccine (dated by TCRdb to the early 2020s). Regarding the complete study: AZD1222 recipients with second doses at about 4 weeks or about 12 weeks were pooled, because spike-specific TCR depth and breadth did not differ between schedules. TCR sequencing was performed for about 240 trial participants, of whom about 200 were given two doses of AZD1222 and 26 were given two doses of MenACWY control vaccine. Enrollment into the trials was organized by age into subgroups of 18-55, 56-69 and 70-plus years, and those subgroups contained about 150, 27 and 61 TCR-sequenced participants, respectively. On the study overall, not on this receptor specifically: Reportedly, almost half of the unique spike-specific TCRs recognized epitopes lying outside the regions that are mutated in the B.1.351 and B.1.1.7 variants. The 56-69-year group was small, and its depth increase did not reach significance, likely because of low power. Because no samples from the day 14 peak response were available, repertoires could be characterized only after the peak T cell response. Participants were mostly white British and included more females than males, and it was suggested by the authors that clonal diversity may have been underestimated. A significant rise in spike-specific TCR breadth and depth was observed after two AZD1222 doses relative to day 0 and relative to MenACWY recipients. Conclusions about previously exposed vaccinees are limited, since just a handful of AZD1222 recipients were seropositive for SARS-CoV-2 at baseline. The whole spike protein was spanned by vaccine-associated CD4 TCRs, and dominant responses were seen in regions 160-218 and 743-854.

The CDR3 has 15 amino acids, counting the end cysteine and phenylalanine. Only the CDR3 part of the read is kept: 45 bases, read in frame from the first base. The germline V gene yields MGHRA for CDR1 and YSYEKL for CDR2. Relative to germline, V is 4 bases shorter and J is 3 bases shorter, with 14 bases between their ends. The time point label on this specimen signifies: baseline before first vaccination. Samples from vaccinated people were obtained from the UK trials COV001 and COV002, which included a single-blind randomized controlled phase 2/3 trial of AZD1222 (ChAdOx1 nCoV-19) in healthy adults. For TCRbeta chain sequencing, PBMC samples were collected from trial participants at day 0 and at day 28 after the second dose. The CDR3 regions of human TCRbeta chains were subjected to immunosequencing. The authors' analysis ran thus. Repertoire TCRs were checked for matches against a reference library of SARS-CoV-2-specific TCRs that had been generated using the MIRA antigen-specificity platform. Breadth meant the fraction of unique TCRs that were SARS-CoV-2-associated, whereas depth meant the fraction of total T cells that were SARS-CoV-2-associated. Using the MIRA data, every spike-specific TCR was mapped to the spike region that the TCR reacted to and assigned to either a CD4 or a CD8 class. Log10-transformed breadth and depth values were compared by one-way ANOVA with Sidak's multiple comparisons tests. The clones in this table, taken by TCRdb from immuneACCESS, are in-frame only. Not every clone is retained; where verified, under half of the shortfall comes from an unresolved V gene, and the cause of the rest is unknown. The D gene and trimming were derived from the DNA, and the V and J assignments and clone size from that table. The sample has approximately 110,000 clones on record, around 87% of them singletons. Clones ranked in the top ten supply approximately 1.2% of the sample.

The starting material was peripheral blood, obtained on day 0 of AZD1222 vaccination. The sequence is built from TRBV4-1 and TRBJ2-3, with a weak D call of TRBD2 (5 bases match). This TCR was sampled from an adult in good health. At the DNA level, the sequence is TGCGCCAGCAGCCCTAGCCTTCAGACGACAGATACGCAGTATTTT. Its protein is CASSPSLQTTDTQYF.